Sequencing of this T cell receptor (beta chain) was carried out in a study of T-cell reconstitution after alpha-beta-depleted transplantation in children listed by TCRdb under 2016. General notes on the study: Using TCR repertoire profiling, the study followed T-cell immune reconstitution in a quantitative way in children after TCRalphabeta/CD19-depleted allogeneic hematopoietic cell transplantation. Here is what the overall study found, with its caveats: Apparently early alphabetaT-cell count recovery about two months after transplant reportedly relied on only several hundred rapidly expanded clones derived from non-depleted graft cells. The high TCRbeta diversity at day 60 in some patients was ascribed to recipient T cells and intrathymic progenitors that had survived conditioning. Hyperexpanded clone frequencies declined over subsequent months; after one year, T-cell counts and TCRbeta diversity were mostly attributed to newly produced T cells.

Libraries came from PCR. Reads for this sample came from an Illumina HiSeq 2500. Molecular barcoding was employed in the preparation of TCR libraries, with unique molecular identifiers being used to normalize TCRbeta repertoire quantification. The raw public reads went through TCRdb reprocessing: fastp at Q25, MiXCR clone calling, in-frame beta chains kept. Merged by CDR3 protein, the rows form single entries marked with the most common genes and DNA. The sample records more than 400,000 distinct CDR3 sequences, about 45% of which are singletons. The biggest ten clones account for approximately 25% of the sample. The intended sense of this specimen's treatment or condition label: allogeneic hematopoietic cell transplantation with graft depleted of TCRalphabeta T cells and CD19 B cells. The children who served as transplant recipients had been given grafts of TCRalphabeta/CD19-depleted allogeneic hematopoietic cells.

Points on this clonotype: There is no known antigen for this receptor. Base qualities are not recorded, but no much larger clone differs from it by a single base.

There are 12 amino acids in the CDR3, from cysteine to phenylalanine inclusive. CDR3 DNA only is kept here, 36 bases in frame from base 1. V gives up 5 bases and J gives up 7 bases, and the segment between their germline ends measures 11 bases. Via the germline V gene, CDR1 is SGHRS and CDR2 YFSETQ. The chain joins TRBV5-1 to TRBJ2-3, with the D segment identity uncertain. Sequencing was performed on PBMCs, taken before TCRalphabeta/CD19-depleted stem cell transplant. The sequence was collected from a girl aged 2 to 9 with aplastic anemia, due to receive a stem cell transplant. In nucleotide form, the sequence is TGCGCCAGCAGTTCGGACGGAAATACGCAGTATTTT. Its translation reads: CASSSDGNTQYF.